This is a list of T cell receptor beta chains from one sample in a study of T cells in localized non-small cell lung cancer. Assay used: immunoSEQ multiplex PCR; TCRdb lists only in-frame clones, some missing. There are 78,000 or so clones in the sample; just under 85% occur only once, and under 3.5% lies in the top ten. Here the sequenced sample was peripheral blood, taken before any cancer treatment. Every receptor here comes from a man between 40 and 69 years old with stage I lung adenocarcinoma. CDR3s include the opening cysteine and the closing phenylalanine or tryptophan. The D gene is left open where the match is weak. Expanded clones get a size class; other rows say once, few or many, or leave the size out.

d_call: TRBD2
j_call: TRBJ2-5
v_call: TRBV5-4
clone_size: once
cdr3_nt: TGTGCCAGCAGCCGGACTAGCGGAGAGACCCAGTACTTC
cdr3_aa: CASSRTSGETQYF

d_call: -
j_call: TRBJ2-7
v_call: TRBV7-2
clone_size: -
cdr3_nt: TGTGCCAGCAGCTTAAACTTCGAGCAGTACTTC
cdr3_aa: CASSLNFEQYF

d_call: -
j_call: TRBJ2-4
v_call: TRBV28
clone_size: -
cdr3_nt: TGTGCCAGCAGTTTTCCCCGAGAGTTAGCCAAAAACATTCAGTACTTC
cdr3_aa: CASSFPRELAKNIQYF

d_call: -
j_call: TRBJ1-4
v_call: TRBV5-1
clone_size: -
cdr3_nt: TGCGCCAGCAGCTTGGACGCTACAGTGGTCGGACTGTTTTTT
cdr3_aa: CASSLDATVVGLFF

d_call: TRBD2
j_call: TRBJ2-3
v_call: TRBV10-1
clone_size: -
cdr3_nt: TGCGCCAGCAGTGAGTCTTTAAGGCTAGCGGGAGAGGATACGCAGTATTTT
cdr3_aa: CASSESLRLAGEDTQYF

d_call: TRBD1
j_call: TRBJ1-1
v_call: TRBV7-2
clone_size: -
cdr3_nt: TGTGCCAGCAGCTCACAGGGGGCGACGGCTGAAGCTTTCTTT
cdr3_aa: CASSSQGATAEAFF

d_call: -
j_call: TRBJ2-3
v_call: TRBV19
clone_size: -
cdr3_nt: TGTGCCAGTAGTAGTAGCTCCCCGCCCGTTCGAGTCACAGATACGCAGTATTTT
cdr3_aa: CASSSSSPPVRVTDTQYF

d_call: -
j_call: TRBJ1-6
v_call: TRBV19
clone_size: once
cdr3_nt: TGTGCCAGTAGTATCCTCCCCTCGGTAGAATCACCCCTCCACTTT
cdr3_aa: CASSILPSVESPLHF

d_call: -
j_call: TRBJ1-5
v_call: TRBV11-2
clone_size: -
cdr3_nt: TGTGCCAGCACCATACAACACCGCAATCAGCCCCAGCATTTT
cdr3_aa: CASTIQHRNQPQHF

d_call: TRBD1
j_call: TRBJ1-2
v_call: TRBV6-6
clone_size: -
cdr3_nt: TGTGCCAGCAGTTCTGGACAGGGCGTCTACACCTTC
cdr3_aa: CASSSGQGVYTF

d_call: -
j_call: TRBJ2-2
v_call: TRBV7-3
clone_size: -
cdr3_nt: TGTGCCAGCAGCCTTACTAGCGGGGAGCTGTTTTTT
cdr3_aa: CASSLTSGELFF

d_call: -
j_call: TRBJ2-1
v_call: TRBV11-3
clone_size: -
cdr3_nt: TGTGCCAGCAGCTTAGCGGCCCCTCGTCATGAGCAGTTCTTC
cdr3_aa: CASSLAAPRHEQFF

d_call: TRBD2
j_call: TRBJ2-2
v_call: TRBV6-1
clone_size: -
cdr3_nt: TGTGCCAGCAGGACTAGCCTAGTGTTCACCGGGGAGCTGTTTTTT
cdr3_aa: CASRTSLVFTGELFF

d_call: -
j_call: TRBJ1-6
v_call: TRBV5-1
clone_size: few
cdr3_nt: TGCGCCAGCAGCTTTTCAGAATACTATAATTCACCCCTCCACTTT
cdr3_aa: CASSFSEYYNSPLHF

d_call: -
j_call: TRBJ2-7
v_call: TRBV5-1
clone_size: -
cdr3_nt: TGCGCCAGCAGCTTGGCCTCGGAGGGGTCCTACGAGCAGTACTTC
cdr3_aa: CASSLASEGSYEQYF

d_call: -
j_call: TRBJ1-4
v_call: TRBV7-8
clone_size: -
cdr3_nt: TGTGCCAGCAGCTTAGAGGCTATTGGCGGGGAAAAACTGTTTTTT
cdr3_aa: CASSLEAIGGEKLFF

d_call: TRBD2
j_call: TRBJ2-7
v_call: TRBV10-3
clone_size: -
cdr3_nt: TGTGCCATCAGTGAGTTGGCTAGCGGGGGGGTGGAGCAGTACTTC
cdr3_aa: CAISELASGGVEQYF

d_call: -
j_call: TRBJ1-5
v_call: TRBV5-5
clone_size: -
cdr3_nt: TGTGCCAGCAGCTTGGGGCAAAGTCTAGGCAATCAGCCCCAGCATTTT
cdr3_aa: CASSLGQSLGNQPQHF

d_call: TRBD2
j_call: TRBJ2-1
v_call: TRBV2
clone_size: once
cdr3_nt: TGTGCCAGCCTAGAAGGGGGACTAGCGGGAGGTTCCTACAATGAGCAGTTCTTC
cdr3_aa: CASLEGGLAGGSYNEQFF

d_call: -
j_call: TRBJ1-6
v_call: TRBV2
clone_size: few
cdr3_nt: TGTGCCAGCAGTCCGGTGGCAGTCGTTAATTCACCCCTCCACTTT
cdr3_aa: CASSPVAVVNSPLHF

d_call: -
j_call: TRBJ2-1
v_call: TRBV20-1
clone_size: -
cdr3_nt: TGCAGTGCCGGCATCTATGAGCAGTTCTTC
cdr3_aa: CSAGIYEQFF

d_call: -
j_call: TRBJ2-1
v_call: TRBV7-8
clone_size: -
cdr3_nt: TGTGCCAGCAGCTTAGAGAGTTATAGGGGTGAGCAGTTCTTC
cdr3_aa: CASSLESYRGEQFF

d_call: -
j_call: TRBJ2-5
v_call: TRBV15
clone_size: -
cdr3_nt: TGTGCCACCAGCCCGCCTACGACAGGACTCCAAGAGACCCAGTACTTC
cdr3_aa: CATSPPTTGLQETQYF